These 27 T cell receptor beta chains share one sample of origin, sequenced in a study of CD8 T cells in Susac syndrome. RNA, at about 0.5 to 1 ug, was reverse transcribed with random hexamers. TCRdb re-analysed the immunoSEQ multiplex PCR reads in MiXCR, keeping a single row per CDR3 protein. The sample lists 120,000 to 150,000 distinct CDR3 sequences; roughly 94% were seen once. The material sequenced was CD4+ T cells from PBMCs. The receptor set was obtained from a human donor in good health.

The V and J genes are TRBV29-1 and TRBJ1-2; TRBD1 agrees at 7 bases. Looked up from germline, CDR1 is SQVTM and CDR2 is ANQGSEA. The junction had 7 bases not matched to a gene; V was cut back by 6 bases and J by 3 bases. The CDR3 sequence is 13 residues long. The DNA for the CDR3 is TGCAGCGTCGCCGCGGGACAGCACTATGGCTACACCTTC. This sequence encodes CSVAAGQHYGYTF. Variable domain in full (rest from reference TRBV29-1 and TRBJ1-2): SAVISQKPSRDICQRGTSLTIQCQVDSQVTMMFWYRQQPGQSLTLIATANQGSEATYESGFVIDKFPISRPNLTFSTLTVSNMSPEDSSIYLCSVAAGQHYGYTFGSGTRLTVV.

The chain carries TRBV27 and TRBJ2-7; D remains ambiguous. V lost 4 bases to trimming and J lost 0 bases, with 16 bases between them. The CDR3 runs to 16 residues. Per germline, CDR1 MNHEY and CDR2 SMNVEV (reference sequence). The CDR3 region is CASSSRDSRSSYEQYF. The DNA for the CDR3 is TGTGCCAGCAGTTCTCGAGACTCGAGGAGCTCCTACGAGCAGTACTTC.

The genes are TRBV19 and TRBJ1-1; D gene unclear. Germline CDR1 and CDR2: LNHDA and SQIVND (reference sequence). The germline V and J ends were trimmed by 6 bases and 4 bases, with 15 bases remaining between them. CDR3 length equals 14 residues. CDR3 residues: CASSRTGVTTEAFF. DNA of the CDR3: TGTGCCAGTAGCAGGACCGGGGTGACCACTGAAGCTTTCTTT.

This chain joins TRBV27 and TRBJ2-7; TRBD1 might be the D (6 bases). The CDR3 is 13 residues long. Germline V gene sequence: CDR1 MNHEY, CDR2 SMNVEV (reference sequence). The germline V and J ends were trimmed by 0 bases and 6 bases, with 9 bases remaining between them. The CDR3 bases are TGTGCCAGCAGTTTATCGACAGGCTTCGAGCAGTACTTC. It specifies CASSLSTGFEQYF.

This clonotype was detected once. This rearrangement joins TRBV6-4 to TRBJ2-1; TRBD2 agrees at 11 bases. The germline V gene has CDR1 MRHNA and CDR2 SNTAGT. CDR3 length equals 16 residues. Trimming at V came to 4 bases and at J to 3 bases, leaving 5 bases not matched to a gene. The DNA for the CDR3 is TGTGCCAGCAGTGCAACGACTAGCGGGATCTACAATGAGCAGTTCTTC. Amino acids: CASSATTSGIYNEQFF.

This sequence joins TRBV19 and TRBJ2-7; the D is unclear. V was cut by 9 bases and J by 5 bases, with 11 bases left in between. CDR1 LNHDA and CDR2 SQIVND come from the germline V gene (reference sequence). CDR3 length equals 11 residues. The DNA of the CDR3 is TGTGCCAGCAGAAGGAGCAACGAGCAGTACTTC. Translation: CASRRSNEQYF. The full variable domain, completed using reference TRBV19 and TRBJ2-7, is DGGITQSPKYLFRKEGQNVTLSCEQNLNHDAMYWYRQDPGQGLRLIYYSQIVNDFQKGDIAEGYSVSREKKESFPLTVTSAQKNPTAFYLCASRRSNEQYFGPGTRLTVT.

V usage is TRBV15 and J usage is TRBJ2-2; 7 bases align to TRBD1. J lost 3 bases, V lost 1 base, and 5 bases had no gene match. Per germline, CDR1 LNHNV and CDR2 YYDKDF (reference sequence). The CDR3 length is 16 residues. DNA for the CDR3: TGTGCCACCAGCAGAGGACAGGGATTTGACACCGGGGAGCTGTTTTTT. Amino acid sequence: CATSRGQGFDTGELFF.

The J gene is TRBJ1-1, the V gene TRBV20-1, with 7 bases fitting TRBD1. In germline, CDR1 is DFQATT, CDR2 SNEGSKA (reference sequence). V lost 0 bases to trimming and J lost 1 base; unmatched junction nucleotides: 8. This CDR3 spans 16 amino acids. Here the CDR3 DNA reads TGCAGTGCTAGAGATGGGAGGGGGCGAAAGAACACTGAAGCTTTCTTT. The encoded protein is CSARDGRGRKNTEAFF.

The chain uses TRBV6-1 and TRBJ2-5; D is perhaps TRBD1 (6 bases). Looked up from germline, CDR1 is MNHNS and CDR2 is SASEGT. This CDR3 spans 16 amino acids. The V end was cut by 4 bases, the J end by 1 base, with 16 bases between. The CDR3 region has the DNA TGTGCCAGCAGTGTTCACGGGACATCACCCCAAGAGACCCAGTACTTC. This sequence encodes CASSVHGTSPQETQYF.

The chain uses TRBV20-1 and TRBJ2-7, with 7 bases aligning to TRBD1. The CDR3 consists of 14 residues. V trimming: 8 bases; J trimming: 8 bases; junction bases outside the gene matches: 18. The germline V gene encodes CDR1 DFQATT and CDR2 SNEGSKA (reference sequence). CDR3 DNA sequence: TGCAGTCTTCTAGAGGGGTTGGGGACAGACAAGCAGTACTTC. Translating gives CSLLEGLGTDKQYF.

This chain connects TRBV7-2 to TRBJ2-3; no firm D call. The CDR3 consists of 13 residues. Trimming took 7 bases from V and 6 from J, leaving 14 bases between them. Germline CDR1 is SGHTA and CDR2 is FQGNSA. The CDR3 sequence: CASIPERLDTQYF. For the CDR3, the DNA is TGTGCCAGCATCCCTGAACGGCTGGATACGCAGTATTTT.

V and J are TRBV6-5 and TRBJ2-5; D not resolved. Germline CDR1 reads MNHEY; CDR2 reads SVGAGI. With 7 bases removed from V and 2 bases from J, the gap between germline ends came to 5 bases. This CDR3 spans 11 amino acids. This CDR3 reads CASTHQETQYF. CDR3 DNA sequence: TGTGCCAGCACACATCAAGAGACCCAGTACTTC.

The chain links TRBV5-6 to TRBJ2-2; D is unclear. The CDR3 sequence is 14 residues long. The V gene lost 4 bases and the J gene lost 5 bases, with 12 bases spanning the gap. CDR1 SGHDT and CDR2 YYEEEE come from the germline V gene. CDR3 coding DNA: TGTGCCAGCAGCCCGAATGACGTGACCGGGGAGCTGTTTTTT. Its translation: CASSPNDVTGELFF.

This chain connects TRBV19 to TRBJ1-2, with D unresolved. This CDR3 spans 14 amino acids. Trimming pared 8 bases from V and 4 bases from J, leaving 17 bases between. Per the germline V gene, CDR1 is LNHDA and CDR2 is SQIVND (reference sequence). For the CDR3, the DNA is TGTGCCAGTGGATCAAGGGAAAAAGCCTATGGCTACACCTTC. It encodes CASGSREKAYGYTF.

The chain combines TRBV20-1 with TRBJ1-2; TRBD1 aligns across 10 bases. The CDR3 contains 17 residues. Germline CDR1 reads DFQATT; CDR2 reads SNEGSKA (reference sequence). V shed 3 bases, J shed 4 bases, and the junction held 14 bases outside the gene matches. In DNA form, the CDR3 reads TGCAGTGCTAGTCCGTTCATCTCGGGACAGGGGCCCTATGGCTACACCTTC. Translated, it gives CSASPFISGQGPYGYTF.

The rearrangement joins TRBV29-1 to TRBJ1-2; 11 bases agree with TRBD1. From germline, CDR1 is SQVTM and CDR2 ANQGSEA. This CDR3 comprises 13 residues. Trimming removed 4 bases from V and 7 bases from J; junction bases left unmatched: 5. The CDR3 here is CSVAGTGGSGYTF. The CDR3 DNA follows: TGCAGCGTTGCAGGGACAGGGGGTTCTGGCTACACCTTC.

The chain is built from TRBV7-9 and TRBJ1-1; no clear D. Trimming took 1 base from V and 0 from J, leaving 6 bases between them. The CDR3 covers 14 residues. Germline V gene data show CDR1 as SEHNR and CDR2 as FQNEAQ (reference sequence). The CDR3 loop is CASSLGNVNTEAFF. The CDR3 region has the DNA TGTGCCAGCAGCTTAGGTAATGTGAACACTGAAGCTTTCTTT.

This chain connects TRBV12-3 or TRBV12-4 to TRBJ2-7; tentatively, D is TRBD2 (5 bases). This CDR3 is built from 13 residues. Trimming shortened V by 6 bases and J by 2 bases, and 11 bases separated the two germline ends. The CDR3 loop reads CASSAAGTYEQYF. The CDR3 coding sequence is TGTGCCAGCAGCGCCGCGGGTACCTACGAGCAGTACTTC.

J is TRBJ2-6 and V is TRBV5-6; D is undetermined. V shed 4 bases and J shed 2 bases, with 7 bases lying between them. The CDR3 contains 14 residues. Germline values: CDR1 SGHDT, CDR2 YYEEEE. DNA of the CDR3: TGTGCCAGCAGCCCCTCGGCTGGGGCCAACGTCCTGACTTTC. It encodes CASSPSAGANVLTF.

The chain recombines TRBV11-3 with TRBJ2-3, with D hard to call. Germline CDR1 is SGHNT and CDR2 is YENEEA. V was shortened by 5 bases and J by 4 bases, with 10 bases between the two germline ends. The CDR3 consists of 13 residues. The CDR3 DNA follows: TGTGCCAGCAGCCGCTTGGGGTCAGATACGCAGTATTTT. Protein sequence: CASSRLGSDTQYF.

The chain recombines TRBV20-1 with TRBJ2-1; 7 bases agree with TRBD2. The CDR3 is 15 amino acids. Germline assignment: CDR1 DFQATT and CDR2 SNEGSKA (reference sequence). With 5 bases clipped from V and 6 bases from J, the junction kept 13 bases outside the gene matches. CDR3 sequence reads: CSALDPGLVGNEQFF. The CDR3 nucleotides are TGCAGTGCTCTCGACCCCGGACTAGTCGGCAATGAGCAGTTCTTC.

This clonotype was seen a single time. The V gene is TRBV4-2, the J gene TRBJ2-1; possible D gene TRBD2, 5 bases. CDR3 size: 12 residues. The ends were cut back, 1 base at V and 12 bases at J, with 10 bases in the middle. Germline V CDR1 and CDR2: LGHNA, YNFKEQ. CDR3 protein: CASSQGGIGQFF. CDR3 nucleotide sequence: TGTGCCAGCAGCCAAGGAGGGATAGGGCAGTTCTTC.

This rearrangement joins TRBV3-1 to TRBJ2-3; 12 bases line up with TRBD2. The V segment lost 6 bases and the J segment 6 bases; nucleotides outside the gene matches: 10. CDR3 length: 16 residues. From germline, CDR1 is LGHDT and CDR2 YNNKEL (reference sequence). Written as DNA, the CDR3 is TGTGCCAGCAGACAAATGAGTACTAGCGGGGGGGATACGCAGTATTTT. Translated: CASRQMSTSGGDTQYF.

The chain links TRBV2 to TRBJ2-6; D is possibly TRBD1 or TRBD2 (5 bases each). Germline V gene sequence: CDR1 SNHLY, CDR2 FYNNEI. The CDR3 has 17 amino acids. Trimming took 10 bases from V and 0 from J, leaving 19 bases between them. The CDR3 sequence is CATNANLGRSGANVLTF. DNA of the CDR3: TGTGCCACCAACGCGAACCTGGGACGCTCTGGGGCCAACGTCCTGACTTTC.

V gene TRBV28 combines with J gene TRBJ1-5; the D gene is possibly TRBD1 (5 bases). V lost 5 bases and J lost 9, with 17 bases in between. The CDR3 is 14 amino acids. Germline V gene sequence: CDR1 MDHEN, CDR2 SYDVKM. CDR3 in DNA: TGTGCCAGCAGTGATCCCGGGACGGCGGGGCCCCAGCATTTT. Protein sequence: CASSDPGTAGPQHF.

The chain has TRBV15 and TRBJ1-2, with D possibly TRBD1 on 6 matching bases. This CDR3 region has 15 residues. With 5 bases removed from V and 0 bases from J, the gap between germline ends came to 13 bases. The V gene's germline CDR1 is LNHNV and CDR2 YYDKDF (reference sequence). The CDR3 sequence is CATSSRTESNYGYTF. The CDR3 DNA reads TGTGCCACCAGCTCCCGGACAGAGTCTAACTATGGCTACACCTTC.

This clonotype was counted a single time. The chain links TRBV5-4 to TRBJ2-2, with TRBD2 as a possible D gene (5 bases). In germline, CDR1 is SGHNT, CDR2 YYREEE (reference sequence). This CDR3 comprises 15 residues. Trimming pared 1 base from V and 5 bases from J, leaving 12 bases between. The CDR3 loop is CASSLRGRRTGELFF. In DNA form, the CDR3 reads TGTGCCAGCAGCTTGCGGGGTCGGAGGACCGGGGAGCTGTTTTTT. Full variable domain (missing parts from reference TRBV5-4 and TRBJ2-2): ETGVTQSPTHLIKTRGQQVTLRCSSQSGHNTVSWYQQALGQGPQFIFQYYREEENGRGNFPPRFSGLQFPNYSSELNVNALELDDSALYLCASSLRGRRTGELFFGEGSRLTVL.